The 28 T cell receptor beta chains given below trace back to one sample, sequenced in a study of blood T cells in healthy people across ages. The authors ran a second PCR of roughly 6 to 11 cycles using a sample-barcoded 5' primer and a J-beta primer mix. TCRdb recomputed calls from the 5' RACE reads with MiXCR, one row per CDR3 protein. The sample shows about 2 million distinct CDR3 sequences, around 48% of them seen only once. Material for sequencing was blood. These receptors all stem from a woman aged 40 to 49 in good health.

This chain uses TRBV15 with TRBJ1-4; 7 bases agree with TRBD1. CDR1 and CDR2 (germline): LNHNV, YYDKDF (reference sequence). This CDR3 comprises 19 residues. V dropped 3 bases and J dropped 0; count of bases not matched to a gene: 13. CDR3 sequence (DNA): TGTGCCACCAGCAGGATCTCAGGGGGTGGGGGGTCAACTAATGAAAAACTGTTTTTT. It yields the protein CATSRISGGGGSTNEKLFF.

In this sample, this clonotype turned up a few times. The chain combines TRBV7-2 with TRBJ2-7; no definite D call. Per the germline V gene, CDR1 is SGHTA and CDR2 is FQGNSA. The CDR3 is 14 amino acids. V lost 4 bases, J lost 1 base, and 11 bases lay in between. The CDR3 here is CASSSTIGSYEQYF. DNA for the CDR3: TGTGCCAGCAGCTCCACCATTGGGTCCTACGAGCAGTACTTC.

This clonotype showed up just a few times. V is TRBV28 and J is TRBJ2-7; D ambiguous. The germline CDR1 and CDR2 sequences are MDHEN and SYDVKM. The ends were cut back, 7 bases at V and 0 bases at J, with 10 bases in the middle. This CDR3 comprises 13 residues. The CDR3 sequence: CASTLSSSYEQYF. The CDR3 nucleotides read TGTGCCAGCACCCTGAGTAGCTCCTACGAGCAGTACTTC.

J is TRBJ1-1 and V is TRBV20-1; 8 bases fit TRBD1. The CDR3 has 13 amino acids. V trimming: 3 bases; J trimming: 6 bases; junction bases outside the gene matches: 6. Germline CDR1 is DFQATT and CDR2 is SNEGSKA (reference sequence). The CDR3 bases are TGCAGTGCTAGCCGGGGACAGGTCGCTGAAGCTTTCTTT. Translating it yields CSASRGQVAEAFF.

V is TRBV27 and J is TRBJ2-7; 9 bases match TRBD2. The CDR3 contains 13 residues. Germline V gives CDR1 MNHEY, CDR2 SMNVEV (reference sequence). After removal of 10 bases from V and 2 bases from J, the junction contained 6 bases not matched to a gene. This CDR3 reads CATATSGPYEQYF. In DNA form, the CDR3 reads TGTGCCACTGCGACTAGCGGCCCCTACGAGCAGTACTTC.

Only a few counts were recorded for this clonotype. The chain links TRBV5-1 to TRBJ2-6, with unresolved D. From germline, CDR1 is SGHRS and CDR2 YFSETQ. V lost 4 bases to trimming and J lost 0 bases, with 11 bases between them. The length of the CDR3 is 16 residues. The CDR3 coding sequence is TGCGCCAGCAGCATAGCCGCAAACTCTGGGGCCAACGTCCTGACTTTC. Residues: CASSIAANSGANVLTF.

Turning to this clonotype: Mismatch with germline at one junction end may stem from a read error. V is TRBV7-2 and J is TRBJ2-5, with D perhaps matching TRBD1 (5 bases). The CDR3 covers 13 residues. In germline, CDR1 is SGHTA, CDR2 FQGNSA. CDR3 sequence: CASRDNLQGTQYF. DNA of the CDR3: TGTGCCAGCAGGGACAACTTACAAGGGACCCAGTACTTC. Variable domain in full (rest from reference TRBV7-2 and TRBJ2-5): GAGVSQSPSNKVTEKGKDVELRCDPISGHTALYWYRQSLGQGLEFLIYFQGNSAPDKSGLPSDRFSAERTGGSVSTLTIQRTQQEDSAVYLCASRDNLQGTQYFGPGTRLLVL.

This clonotype was seen a few times. The chain employs TRBV6-6 and TRBJ1-4; possibly TRBD1 for D (5 bases). Per germline, CDR1 MNHNY and CDR2 SVGAGI (reference sequence). This CDR3 is 15 amino acids long. V lost 0 bases to trimming and J lost 1 base, with 6 bases between them. The CDR3 region is CASSYSRGTNEKLFF. CDR3 nucleotide sequence: TGTGCCAGCAGTTACTCGAGGGGAACTAATGAAAAACTGTTTTTT.

This clonotype was observed a handful of times. The V and J genes are TRBV11-1 and TRBJ2-6; possible D gene TRBD2, 5 bases. The CDR3 is 18 residues long. The V end lost 5 bases, the J end lost 0 bases, and 17 bases lay between the germline ends. Germline values: CDR1 SGHAT, CDR2 FQDESV (reference sequence). The CDR3 DNA follows: TGTGCCAGCAGCCCCCAGTTAGGACGGGGCTCTGGGGCCAACGTCCTGACTTTC. Translation gives CASSPQLGRGSGANVLTF. The variable domain in full, completed from reference TRBV11-1 and TRBJ2-6, reads EAEVAQSPRYKITEKSQAVAFWCDPISGHATLYWYRQILGQGPELLVQFQDESVVDDSQLPKDRFSAERLKGVDSTLKIQPAELGDSAMYLCASSPQLGRGSGANVLTFGAGSRLTVL.

This chain links TRBV6-6 with TRBJ1-2; D uncertain. The CDR3 sequence is 13 residues long. CDR1 is MNHNY and CDR2 is SVGAGI in the germline V gene (reference sequence). V lost 2 bases and J lost 8, with 12 bases in between. The CDR3 is CASSYDSIEGYTF. Written as DNA, the CDR3 is TGTGCCAGCAGTTACGATAGCATAGAGGGCTACACCTTC.

The gene calls are TRBV5-1 and TRBJ2-3; 8 bases are shared with TRBD1. V lost 2 bases, J lost 4 bases, and 9 bases stayed unmatched. The CDR3 is made up of 16 amino acids. In germline, CDR1 is SGHRS, CDR2 YFSETQ. Written as DNA, the CDR3 is TGCGCCAGCAGCTTCCGCGGACAGGGTGAGGCAGATACGCAGTATTTT. This codes for CASSFRGQGEADTQYF.

This clonotype was counted between two and nine times. The chain links TRBV6-5 to TRBJ2-5; D is ambiguous. This CDR3 region has 13 residues. CDR1 and CDR2 from the germline V gene are MNHEY and SVGAGI. V was shortened by 6 bases and J by 5 bases, with 13 bases between the two germline ends. The CDR3 DNA reads TGTGCCAGCAGCCAGGCCGTGAGGGAGACCCAGTACTTC. Translation: CASSQAVRETQYF.

J is TRBJ1-3 and V is TRBV20-1; D is unresolved. Trimming cost V 1 base and J 4 bases, with 14 bases left between them. Germline assignment: CDR1 DFQATT and CDR2 SNEGSKA (reference sequence). The CDR3 loop spans 15 amino acids. CDR3 protein: CSARGGPGLGNTIYF. For the CDR3, the DNA is TGCAGTGCTAGAGGAGGTCCGGGCCTAGGAAACACCATATATTTT.

This chain joins TRBV20-1 and TRBJ2-1; weak D call: TRBD2 (6 bases). The germline V gene has CDR1 DFQATT and CDR2 SNEGSKA (reference sequence). The CDR3 extends over 14 amino acids. V lost 6 bases and J 10 bases, leaving 22 bases between the germline ends. The CDR3 region is CSAPPERGRGEQFF. CDR3 bases: TGCAGTGCCCCTCCAGAGAGGGGCCGGGGGGAGCAGTTCTTC.

The chain employs TRBV7-2 and TRBJ2-7; 10 nucleotides align to TRBD1. CDR1 is SGHTA and CDR2 is FQGNSA in the germline V gene. The CDR3 is made up of 14 amino acids. J was trimmed by 5 bases and V by 4 bases; bases with no gene match: 5. CDR3 in DNA: TGTGCCAGCAGCTACCGGGACAGGGGACACGAGCAGTACTTC. It yields the protein CASSYRDRGHEQYF.

In this sample, this clonotype turned up a few times. The rearrangement uses TRBV4-3 and TRBJ1-2, with D possibly being TRBD1 (5 bases). The germline V gene has CDR1 LGHNA and CDR2 YSLEER. The length of the CDR3 is 17 residues. Trimming removed 2 bases from V and 3 bases from J, with 19 bases in between. The DNA of the CDR3 is TGCGCCAGCAGCCAAACCCAAAGCGGGGGATGGTACTATGGCTACACCTTC. Translated, it gives CASSQTQSGGWYYGYTF.

This chain uses TRBV4-3 with TRBJ2-3; D is tentatively TRBD1 or TRBD2 (5 bases each). The CDR3 is made up of 12 amino acids. V lost 3 bases to trimming and J lost 9 bases, with 10 bases between them. In germline, CDR1 is LGHNA, CDR2 YSLEER. CDR3 coding DNA: TGCGCCAGCAGCCAGGCCGGGGCGACGCAGTATTTT. Its translation: CASSQAGATQYF.

This clonotype has just one count. The V gene is TRBV20-1, the J gene TRBJ2-2, with D hard to call. Germline CDR1 DFQATT, CDR2 SNEGSKA (reference sequence). The CDR3 spans 12 residues. The CDR3 is CSHGLNTGELFF. CDR3 DNA sequence: TGCAGCCATGGCCTTAACACCGGGGAGCTGTTTTTT.

The V gene is TRBV28, the J gene TRBJ2-7; TRBD1 matches at 8 bases. CDR1 is MDHEN, CDR2 SYDVKM, per germline. This CDR3 has 14 amino acids. The ends lost 7 bases at V and 7 bases at J; junction bases unmatched: 12. Here the CDR3 reads CASNLIGTGVEQYF. In DNA, the CDR3 is TGTGCCAGCAACCTTATAGGGACAGGCGTTGAGCAGTACTTC.

This clonotype was seen more than once but under ten times. The V call is TRBV4-2, the J call TRBJ1-2; D is ambiguous. The CDR3 length is 15 residues. The germline V gene encodes CDR1 LGHNA and CDR2 YNFKEQ. With 0 bases removed from V and 4 bases from J, the gap between germline ends came to 12 bases. CDR3 sequence (DNA): TGTGCCAGCAGCCAAGATCTCGGGGTGGGCTATGGCTACACCTTC. It codes for CASSQDLGVGYGYTF.

This chain joins TRBV10-1 and TRBJ2-7; D not resolved. Trimming removed 3 bases at V and 5 bases at J, with 11 bases between. CDR3 length equals 13 residues. Germline values: CDR1 WNHNN, CDR2 SYGVQD (reference sequence). CDR3 loop: CASSENNIDEQYF. CDR3 DNA: TGCGCCAGCAGTGAAAATAACATAGACGAGCAGTACTTC.

This rearrangement joins TRBV28 to TRBJ2-1; D may correspond to TRBD1 or TRBD2 (5 bases each). V was clipped by 6 bases and J by 10 bases, with 22 bases between them. This CDR3 has 15 amino acids. Germline values: CDR1 MDHEN, CDR2 SYDVKM. CDR3 sequence: CASSPAGDVGDEQFF. For the CDR3, the DNA is TGTGCCAGCAGCCCCGCCGGGGACGTCGGGGACGAGCAGTTCTTC.

V and J are TRBV6-5 and TRBJ1-2; TRBD1 matches 8 bases. CDR1 is MNHEY and CDR2 is SVGAGI in the germline V gene. The CDR3 totals 14 residues. Trimming cost V 6 bases and J 4 bases; bases outside gene matches: 7. CDR3 in amino acids: CASSGQGGFYGYTF. CDR3 coding DNA: TGTGCCAGCAGCGGACAGGGTGGGTTCTATGGCTACACCTTC.

The gene calls are TRBV6-2 or TRBV6-3 and TRBJ2-4; D remains ambiguous. The DNA end is more similar to TRBJ2-7, so the J call may be wrong. The length of the CDR3 is 13 residues. Germline-derived CDR1 and CDR2 are MNHEY and SVGEGT. The CDR3 bases are TGTGCCAGCAGTGCAGAGCGATACTACGAGCAGTACTTC. Its translation is CASSAERYYEQYF.

This clonotype showed up just a few times. The V and J genes are TRBV5-1 and TRBJ2-1, with 7 nucleotides matching TRBD1. Germline CDR1 SGHRS, CDR2 YFSETQ. The junction had 9 bases not matched to a gene; V was cut back by 4 bases and J by 5 bases. This CDR3 is built from 15 residues. This CDR3 is CASSRGGQPNNEQFF. DNA for the CDR3: TGCGCCAGCAGCCGAGGGGGACAGCCCAACAATGAGCAGTTCTTC. The complete variable domain, with remaining parts taken from reference TRBV5-1 and TRBJ2-1, reads KAGVTQTPRYLIKTRGQQVTLSCSPISGHRSVSWYQQTPGQGLQFLFEYFSETQRNKGNFPGRFSGRQFSNSRSEMNVSTLELGDSALYLCASSRGGQPNNEQFFGPGTRLTVL.

The chain is built from TRBV5-1 and TRBJ2-5; D uncertain. This CDR3 is built from 11 residues. CDR1 SGHRS and CDR2 YFSETQ come from the germline V gene. V was shortened by 0 bases and J by 9 bases, with 6 bases between the two germline ends. In DNA, the CDR3 is TGCGCCAGCAGCTTGGAACAGTCCCAGTACTTC. Its protein product is CASSLEQSQYF.

In this sample, this clonotype turned up a few times. V and J are TRBV5-1 and TRBJ1-6; TRBD1 might be the D (6 bases). CDR1 and CDR2 from the germline V gene are SGHRS and YFSETQ. V shed 4 bases and J shed 7 bases, with 9 bases lying between them. This CDR3 region has 13 residues. The CDR3 loop reads CASSTTGNSPLHF. CDR3 bases: TGCGCCAGCAGCACCACAGGGAATTCACCCCTCCACTTT.

In its sample, this clonotype was seen a few times. This sequence joins TRBV29-1 and TRBJ2-3; 7 positions agree with TRBD1. The V segment lost 2 bases and the J segment 4 bases; nucleotides outside the gene matches: 6. There are 14 residues in the CDR3. In germline, CDR1 is SQVTM, CDR2 ANQGSEA. DNA for the CDR3: TGCAGCGTTGAATCGGGACAGTCGCCAGATACGCAGTATTTT. This gives the protein CSVESGQSPDTQYF.